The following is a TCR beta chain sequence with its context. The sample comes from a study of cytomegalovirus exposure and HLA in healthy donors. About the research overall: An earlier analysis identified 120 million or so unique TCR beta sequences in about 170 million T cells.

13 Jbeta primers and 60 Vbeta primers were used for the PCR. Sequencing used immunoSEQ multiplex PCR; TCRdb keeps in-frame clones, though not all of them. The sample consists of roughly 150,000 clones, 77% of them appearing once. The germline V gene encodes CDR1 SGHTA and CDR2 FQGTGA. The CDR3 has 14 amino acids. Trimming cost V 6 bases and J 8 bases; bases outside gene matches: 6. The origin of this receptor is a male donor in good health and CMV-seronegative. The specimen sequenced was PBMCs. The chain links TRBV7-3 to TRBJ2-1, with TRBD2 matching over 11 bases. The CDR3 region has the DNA TGTGCCAGCAGTCTCCTAGCGGGAGGATATGAGCAGTTCTTC. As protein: CASSLLAGGYEQFF.